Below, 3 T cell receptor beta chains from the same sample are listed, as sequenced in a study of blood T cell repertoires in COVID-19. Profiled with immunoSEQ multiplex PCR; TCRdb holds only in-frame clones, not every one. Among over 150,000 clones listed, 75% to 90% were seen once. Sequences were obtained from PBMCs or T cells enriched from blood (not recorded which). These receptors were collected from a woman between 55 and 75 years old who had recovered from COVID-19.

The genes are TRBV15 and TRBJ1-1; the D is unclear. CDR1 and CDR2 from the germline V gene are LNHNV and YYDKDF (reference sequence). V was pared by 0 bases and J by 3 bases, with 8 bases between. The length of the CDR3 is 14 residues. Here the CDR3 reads CATSRDRRDTEAFF. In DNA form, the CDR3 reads TGTGCCACCAGCAGAGATAGGAGGGACACTGAAGCTTTCTTT.

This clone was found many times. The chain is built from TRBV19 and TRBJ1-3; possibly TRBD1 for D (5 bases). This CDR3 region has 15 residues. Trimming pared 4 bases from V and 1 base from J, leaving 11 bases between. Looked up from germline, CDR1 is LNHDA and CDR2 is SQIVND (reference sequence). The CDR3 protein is CASSTRVGSGNTIYF. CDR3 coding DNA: TGTGCCAGTAGTACCAGGGTCGGTTCTGGAAACACCATATATTTT.

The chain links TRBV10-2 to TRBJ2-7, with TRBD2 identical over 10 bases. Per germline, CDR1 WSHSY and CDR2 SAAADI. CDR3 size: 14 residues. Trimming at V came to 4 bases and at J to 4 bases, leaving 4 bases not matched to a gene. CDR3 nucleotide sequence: TGCGCCAGCAGTGTGGAGCGGGGGGGTTACGAGCAGTACTTC. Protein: CASSVERGGYEQYF.